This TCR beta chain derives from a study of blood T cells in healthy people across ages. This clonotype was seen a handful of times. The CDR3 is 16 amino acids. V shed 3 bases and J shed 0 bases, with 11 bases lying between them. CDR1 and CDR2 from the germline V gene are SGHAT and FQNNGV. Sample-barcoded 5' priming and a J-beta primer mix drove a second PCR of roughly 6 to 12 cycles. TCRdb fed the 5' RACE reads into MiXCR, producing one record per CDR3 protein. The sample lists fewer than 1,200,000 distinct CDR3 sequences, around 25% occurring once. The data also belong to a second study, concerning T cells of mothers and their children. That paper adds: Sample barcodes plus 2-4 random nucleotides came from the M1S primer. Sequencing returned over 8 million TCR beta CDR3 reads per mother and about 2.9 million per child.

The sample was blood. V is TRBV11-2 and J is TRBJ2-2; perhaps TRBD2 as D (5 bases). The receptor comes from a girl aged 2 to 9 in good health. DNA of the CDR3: TGTGCCAGCAGCTTTGGTGCTAGCCCGAACACCGGGGAGCTGTTTTTT. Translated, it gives CASSFGASPNTGELFF.